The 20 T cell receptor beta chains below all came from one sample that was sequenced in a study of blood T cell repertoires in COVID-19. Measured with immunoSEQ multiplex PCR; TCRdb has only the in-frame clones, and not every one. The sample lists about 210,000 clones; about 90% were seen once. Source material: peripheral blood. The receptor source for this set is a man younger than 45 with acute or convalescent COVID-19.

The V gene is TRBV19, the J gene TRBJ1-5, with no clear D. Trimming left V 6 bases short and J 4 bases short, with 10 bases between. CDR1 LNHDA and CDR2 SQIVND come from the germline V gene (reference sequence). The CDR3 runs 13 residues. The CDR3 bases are TGTGCCAGTAGAGGAGGGTTAAATCAGCCCCAGCATTTT. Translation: CASRGGLNQPQHF.

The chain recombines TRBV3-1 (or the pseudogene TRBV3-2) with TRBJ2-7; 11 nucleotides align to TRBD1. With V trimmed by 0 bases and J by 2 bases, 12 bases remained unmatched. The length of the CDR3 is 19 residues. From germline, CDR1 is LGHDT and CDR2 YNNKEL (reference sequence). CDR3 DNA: TGTGCCAGCAGCCAAGATCGATCGGGACAGGGGGTTTCCCCCTACGAGCAGTACTTC. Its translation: CASSQDRSGQGVSPYEQYF.

This chain's CDR3 is CASSTVKIETQYF. CDR3 nucleotide sequence: TGTGCCAGTAGTACTGTTAAAATCGAGACCCAGTACTTC. This chain connects TRBV19 to TRBJ2-5; D not certain. V was pared by 4 bases and J by 5 bases, with 11 bases between. The CDR3 consists of 13 residues. Germline assignment: CDR1 LNHDA and CDR2 SQIVND (reference sequence).

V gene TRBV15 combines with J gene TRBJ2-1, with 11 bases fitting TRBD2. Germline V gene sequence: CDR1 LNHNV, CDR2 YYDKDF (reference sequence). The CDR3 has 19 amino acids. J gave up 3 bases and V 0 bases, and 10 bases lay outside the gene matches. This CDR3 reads CATSRDPQTSGVLYNEQFF. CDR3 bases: TGTGCCACCAGCAGAGATCCCCAGACTAGCGGGGTACTCTACAATGAGCAGTTCTTC.

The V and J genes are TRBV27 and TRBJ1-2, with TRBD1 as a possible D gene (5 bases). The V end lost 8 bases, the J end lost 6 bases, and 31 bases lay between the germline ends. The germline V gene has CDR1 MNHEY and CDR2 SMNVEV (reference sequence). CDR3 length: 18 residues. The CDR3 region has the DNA TGTGCCAGCCAACCCTCCAGGTCGCGGACACAGTACCCGGATGGCTACACCTTC. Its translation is CASQPSRSRTQYPDGYTF.

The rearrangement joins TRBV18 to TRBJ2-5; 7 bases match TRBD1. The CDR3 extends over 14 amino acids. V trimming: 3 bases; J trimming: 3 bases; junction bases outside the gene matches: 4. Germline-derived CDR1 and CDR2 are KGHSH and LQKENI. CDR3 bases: TGTGCCAGCTCACCGTCCGGGACAGAAGAGACCCAGTACTTC. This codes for CASSPSGTEETQYF.

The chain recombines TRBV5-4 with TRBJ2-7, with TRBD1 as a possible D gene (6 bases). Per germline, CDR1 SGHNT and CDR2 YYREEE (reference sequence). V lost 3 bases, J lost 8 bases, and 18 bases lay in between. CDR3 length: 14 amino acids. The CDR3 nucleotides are TGTGCCAGCAGCTCGCCGGACAGATCGGCAAAGCAGTACTTC. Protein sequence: CASSSPDRSAKQYF.

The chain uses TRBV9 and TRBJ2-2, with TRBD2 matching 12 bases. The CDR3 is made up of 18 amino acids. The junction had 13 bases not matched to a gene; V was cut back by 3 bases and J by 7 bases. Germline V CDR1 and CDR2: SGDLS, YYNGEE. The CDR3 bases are TGTGCCAGCAGCGACCCATCTAGCGGGGGGGCCTCGAGCGGGGAGCTGTTTTTT. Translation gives CASSDPSSGGASSGELFF.

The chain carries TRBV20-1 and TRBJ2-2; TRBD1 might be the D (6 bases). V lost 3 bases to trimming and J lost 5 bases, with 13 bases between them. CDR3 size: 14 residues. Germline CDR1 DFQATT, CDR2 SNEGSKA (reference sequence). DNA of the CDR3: TGCAGTGCTAGTAGGGGGACCCAGACCGGGGAGCTGTTTTTT. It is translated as CSASRGTQTGELFF.

CDR3 residues: CASSLAQTGVYGYTF. The CDR3 DNA follows: TGTGCCAGCAGCTTAGCCCAGACAGGAGTCTATGGCTACACCTTC. The chain carries TRBV7-2 and TRBJ1-2; possibly TRBD1 for D (6 bases). The CDR3 consists of 15 residues. Germline lookup yields CDR1 SGHTA and CDR2 FQGNSA. Trimming cost V 0 bases and J 4 bases, with 12 bases left between them.

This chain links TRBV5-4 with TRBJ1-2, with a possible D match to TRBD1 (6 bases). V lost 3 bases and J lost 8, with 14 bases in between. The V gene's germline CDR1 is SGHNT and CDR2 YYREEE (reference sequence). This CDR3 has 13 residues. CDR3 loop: CASSYRDLEGYTF. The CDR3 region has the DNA TGTGCCAGCAGCTACAGGGACCTAGAAGGCTACACCTTC.

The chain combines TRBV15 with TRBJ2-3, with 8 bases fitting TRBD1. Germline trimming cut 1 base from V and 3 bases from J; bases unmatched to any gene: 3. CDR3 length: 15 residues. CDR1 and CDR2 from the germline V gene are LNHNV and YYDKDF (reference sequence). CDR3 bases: TGTGCCACCAGCAGAGCCAGGGGGCTTACAGATACGCAGTATTTT. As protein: CATSRARGLTDTQYF.

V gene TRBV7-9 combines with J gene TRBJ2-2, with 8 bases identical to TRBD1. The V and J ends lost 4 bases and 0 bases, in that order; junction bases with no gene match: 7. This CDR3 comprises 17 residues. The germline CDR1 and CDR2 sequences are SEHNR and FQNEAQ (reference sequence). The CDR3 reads CASSSPPGGSNTGELFF. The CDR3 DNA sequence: TGTGCCAGCAGCTCCCCGCCAGGGGGCTCGAACACCGGGGAGCTGTTTTTT.

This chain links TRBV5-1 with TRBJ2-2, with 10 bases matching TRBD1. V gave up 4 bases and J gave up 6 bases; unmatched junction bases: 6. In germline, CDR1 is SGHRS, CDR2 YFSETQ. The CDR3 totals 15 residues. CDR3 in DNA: TGCGCCAGCAGCGCGACAGGGGGCGCGTCCGGGGAGCTGTTTTTT. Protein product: CASSATGGASGELFF.

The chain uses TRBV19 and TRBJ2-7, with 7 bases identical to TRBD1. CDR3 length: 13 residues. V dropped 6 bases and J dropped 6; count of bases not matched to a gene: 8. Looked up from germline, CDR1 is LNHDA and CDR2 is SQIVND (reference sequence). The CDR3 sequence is CASRKTGVGEQYF. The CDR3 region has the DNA TGTGCCAGTAGGAAAACAGGGGTGGGCGAGCAGTACTTC. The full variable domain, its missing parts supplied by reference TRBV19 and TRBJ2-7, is DGGITQSPKYLFRKEGQNVTLSCEQNLNHDAMYWYRQDPGQGLRLIYYSQIVNDFQKGDIAEGYSVSREKKESFPLTVTSAQKNPTAFYLCASRKTGVGEQYFGPGTRLTVT.

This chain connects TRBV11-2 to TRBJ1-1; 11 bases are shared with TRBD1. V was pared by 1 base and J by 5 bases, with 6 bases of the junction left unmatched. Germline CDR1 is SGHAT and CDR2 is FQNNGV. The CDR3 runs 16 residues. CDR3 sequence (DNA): TGTGCCAGCAGCTTAGCCCCCGGGACAGGGGGAACTGAAGCTTTCTTT. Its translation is CASSLAPGTGGTEAFF.

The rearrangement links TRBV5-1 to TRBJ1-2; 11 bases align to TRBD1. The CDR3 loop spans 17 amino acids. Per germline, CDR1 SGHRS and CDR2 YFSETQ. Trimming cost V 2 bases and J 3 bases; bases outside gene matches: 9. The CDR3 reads CASSLRTGQGEDYGYTF. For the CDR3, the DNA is TGCGCCAGCAGCTTACGGACGGGACAGGGGGAAGACTATGGCTACACCTTC.

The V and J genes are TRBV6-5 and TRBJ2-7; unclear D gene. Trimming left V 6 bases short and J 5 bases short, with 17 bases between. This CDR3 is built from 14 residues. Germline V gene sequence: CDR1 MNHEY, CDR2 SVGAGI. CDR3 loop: CASSGVDLIDEQYF. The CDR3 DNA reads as TGTGCCAGCAGCGGAGTAGATCTTATCGACGAGCAGTACTTC.

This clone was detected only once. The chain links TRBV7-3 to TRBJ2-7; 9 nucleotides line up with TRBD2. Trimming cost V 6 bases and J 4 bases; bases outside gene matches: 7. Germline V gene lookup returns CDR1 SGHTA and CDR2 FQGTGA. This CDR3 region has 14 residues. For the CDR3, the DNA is TGTGCCAGCAGTCGTACGGGACTAGCATACGAGCAGTACTTC. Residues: CASSRTGLAYEQYF.

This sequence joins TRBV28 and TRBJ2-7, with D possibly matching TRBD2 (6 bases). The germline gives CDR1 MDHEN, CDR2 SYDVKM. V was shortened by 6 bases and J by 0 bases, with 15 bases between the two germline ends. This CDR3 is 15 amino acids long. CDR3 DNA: TGTGCCAGCAGGCTTTGGACGGGGGACTCCTACGAGCAGTACTTC. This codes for CASRLWTGDSYEQYF.